This T cell receptor (beta chain) stems from a study of OX40 agonist ivuxolimab in advanced cancers. Using immunoSEQ multiplex PCR, the repertoire was profiled, and TCRdb retains in-frame clones only, with some absent. The repertoire holds under 55,000 clones, with 86% as singletons. For this clone: Different DNA sequences within this sample yield the same CDR3.

Trimming pared 0 bases from V and 6 bases from J, leaving 6 bases between. The CDR3 length is 13 residues. Germline CDR1 SGHRS, CDR2 YFSETQ. V usage is TRBV5-1 and J usage is TRBJ1-4; D is undetermined. The sequence derives from an adult with an advanced solid tumor such as melanoma, head and neck, liver or kidney cancer. This specimen was CD4+ or CD8+ T cells sorted from blood, taken in a trial of the OX40 agonist ivuxolimab. The CDR3 nucleotides read TGCGCCAGCAGCTTGGCCCCGGATGAAAAACTGTTTTTT. It translates to CASSLAPDEKLFF.